This TCR beta chain was documented in a study of T cells in Graves' hyperthyroidism and ophthalmopathy. The CDR3 covers 18 residues. V dropped 5 bases and J dropped 0 bases, with 20 bases sitting between them. The germline V gene has CDR1 MGHDK and CDR2 SYGVNS. No ophthalmopathy progression within 18 months constituted stable Graves' hyperthyroidism. Patients having uncontrolled infection, another autoimmune disease, pregnancy or lactation were not included. Clinical symptoms, serum thyroxine, TRAb, thyroid ultrasound and orbital computed tomography informed diagnoses. Regions amplified from RNA transcripts were the TCR beta CDR3 regions. TCR CDR3 regions were first amplified by RT-PCR with HTBI primers. One entry per CDR3 protein results from TCRdb running MiXCR on the multiplex PCR reads. The sample has over 700,000 distinct CDR3 sequences, approximately 40% seen once. General study results and limits: Clonotypes that were expanded in thyroid above 0.001 mostly appeared in blood too.

With respect to this clonotype: Its antigen is unidentified.

The specimen sequenced was blood. This clonotype was obtained from a man younger than 35 with Graves' hyperthyroidism. The J gene is TRBJ1-5, the V gene TRBV25-1; a weak D match, TRBD1 (5 bases). CDR3 coding DNA: TGTGCCAGCAGTTTAGCGATGGAAGGGGAGTTTAGCAATCAGCCCCAGCATTTT. Its protein is CASSLAMEGEFSNQPQHF.